Reported below is one T cell receptor (beta chain). This sample was included in a study of molecular identifiers for immune sequencing clone quantification. V was clipped by 1 base and J by 3 bases, with 11 bases between them. CDR1 MGHRA and CDR2 YSYEKL come from the germline V gene. This CDR3 has 15 amino acids. TCRdb re-derived calls from the PCR reads in MiXCR, one entry per CDR3 protein. Of about half a million distinct CDR3 sequences listed, under 30% are singletons. Source material for naive CD8 libraries was about 19,000 to 1,000,000 sorted cells, with 10%, 30% or 50% RNA. This chain uses TRBV4-1 with TRBJ2-3; D is uncertain. This receptor was identified in a human donor in good health. Some libraries in this study had Jurkat cell RNA spiked in. Material for sequencing was naive CD8+ T cells from blood, with Jurkat cell RNA spiked in. Indicated subset: FACS-sorted CD8+CD4-CCR7+CD45RA+ naive T cells. The CDR3 DNA reads TGCGCCAGCAGCCAAGGTGGAGTTTTTACAGATACGCAGTATTTT. Translation: CASSQGGVFTDTQYF.